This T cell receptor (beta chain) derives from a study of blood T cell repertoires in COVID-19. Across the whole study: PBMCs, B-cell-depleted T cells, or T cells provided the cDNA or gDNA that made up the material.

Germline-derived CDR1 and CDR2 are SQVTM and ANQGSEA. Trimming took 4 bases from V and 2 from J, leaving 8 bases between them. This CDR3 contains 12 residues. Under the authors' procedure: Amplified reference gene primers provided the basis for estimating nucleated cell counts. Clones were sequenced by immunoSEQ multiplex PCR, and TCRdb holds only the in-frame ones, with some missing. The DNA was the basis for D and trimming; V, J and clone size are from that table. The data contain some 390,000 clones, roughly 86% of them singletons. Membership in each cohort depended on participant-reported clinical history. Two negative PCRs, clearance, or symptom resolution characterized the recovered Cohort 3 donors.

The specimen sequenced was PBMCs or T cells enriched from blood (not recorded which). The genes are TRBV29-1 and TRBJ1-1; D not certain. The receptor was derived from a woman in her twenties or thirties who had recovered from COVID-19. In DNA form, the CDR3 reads TGCAGCGTTGTGAGTGATAACACTGAAGCTTTCTTT. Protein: CSVVSDNTEAFF.